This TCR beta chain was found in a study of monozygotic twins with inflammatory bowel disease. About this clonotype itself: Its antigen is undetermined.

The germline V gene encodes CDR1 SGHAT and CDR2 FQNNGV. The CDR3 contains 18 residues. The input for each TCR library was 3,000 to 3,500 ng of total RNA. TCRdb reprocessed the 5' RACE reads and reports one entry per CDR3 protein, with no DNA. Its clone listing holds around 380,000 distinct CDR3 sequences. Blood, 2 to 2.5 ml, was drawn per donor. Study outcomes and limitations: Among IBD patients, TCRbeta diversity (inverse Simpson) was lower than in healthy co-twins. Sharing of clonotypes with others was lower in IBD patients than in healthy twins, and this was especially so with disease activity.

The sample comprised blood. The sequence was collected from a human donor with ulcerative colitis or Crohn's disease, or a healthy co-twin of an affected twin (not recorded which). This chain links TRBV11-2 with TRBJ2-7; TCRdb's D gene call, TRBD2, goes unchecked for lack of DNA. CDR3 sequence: CASSFRLAGGPPPYEQYF.